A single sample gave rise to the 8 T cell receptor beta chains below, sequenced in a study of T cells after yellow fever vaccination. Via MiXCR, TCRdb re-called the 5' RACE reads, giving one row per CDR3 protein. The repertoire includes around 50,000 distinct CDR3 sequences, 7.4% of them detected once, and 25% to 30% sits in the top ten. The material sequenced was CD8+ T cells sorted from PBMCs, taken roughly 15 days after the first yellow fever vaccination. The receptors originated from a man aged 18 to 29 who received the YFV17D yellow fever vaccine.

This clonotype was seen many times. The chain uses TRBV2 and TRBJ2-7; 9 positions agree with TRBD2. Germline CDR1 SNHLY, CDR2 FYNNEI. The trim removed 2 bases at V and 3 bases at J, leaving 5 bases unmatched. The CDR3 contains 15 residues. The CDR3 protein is CASSESGTSLYEQYF. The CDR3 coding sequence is TGTGCCAGCAGTGAATCCGGGACTAGCCTCTACGAGCAGTACTTC.

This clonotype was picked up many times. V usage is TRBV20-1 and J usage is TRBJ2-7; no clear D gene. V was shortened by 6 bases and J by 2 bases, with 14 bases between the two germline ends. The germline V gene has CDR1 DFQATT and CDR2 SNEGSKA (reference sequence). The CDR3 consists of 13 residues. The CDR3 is CSATQEWAYEQYF. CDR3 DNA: TGCAGTGCAACCCAGGAGTGGGCCTACGAGCAGTACTTC.

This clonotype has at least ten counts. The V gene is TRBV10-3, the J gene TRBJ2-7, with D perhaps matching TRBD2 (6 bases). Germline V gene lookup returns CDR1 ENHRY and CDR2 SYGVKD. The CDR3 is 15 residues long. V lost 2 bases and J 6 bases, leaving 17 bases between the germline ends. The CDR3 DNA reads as TGTGCCATCAGTGAGACGCCCGGAGGGGAGAGCGAGCAGTACGTC. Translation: CAISETPGGESEQYV.

The chain's CDR3 is CASSLGRQSNTGELFF. Here the CDR3 DNA reads TGTGCCAGCAGCTTAGGCCGACAGAGCAACACCGGGGAGCTGTTTTTT. V gene TRBV11-2 combines with J gene TRBJ2-2; maybe TRBD1 (5 bases). CDR3 length: 16 residues. Trimming removed 1 base at V and 2 bases at J, with 11 bases between. CDR1 and CDR2 (germline): SGHAT, FQNNGV.

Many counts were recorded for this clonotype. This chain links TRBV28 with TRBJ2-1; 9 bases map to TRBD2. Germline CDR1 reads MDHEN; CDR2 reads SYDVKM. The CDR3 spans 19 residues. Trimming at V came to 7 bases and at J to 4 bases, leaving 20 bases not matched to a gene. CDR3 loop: CASTLTSGQYPSGYNEQFF. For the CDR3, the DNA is TGTGCCAGCACCCTGACTAGCGGACAATACCCCTCCGGGTACAATGAGCAGTTCTTC.

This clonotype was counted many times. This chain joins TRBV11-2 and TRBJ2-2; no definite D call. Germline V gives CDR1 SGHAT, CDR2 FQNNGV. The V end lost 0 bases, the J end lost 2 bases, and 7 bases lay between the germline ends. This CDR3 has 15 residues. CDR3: CASSLDYGNTGELFF. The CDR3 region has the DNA TGTGCCAGCAGCTTAGATTACGGTAACACCGGGGAGCTGTTTTTT. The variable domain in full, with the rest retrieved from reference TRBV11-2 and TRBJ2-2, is EAGVAQSPRYKIIEKRQSVAFWCNPISGHATLYWYQQILGQGPKLLIQFQNNGVVDDSQLPKDRFSAERLKGVDSTLKIQPAKLEDSAVYLCASSLDYGNTGELFFGEGSRLTVL.

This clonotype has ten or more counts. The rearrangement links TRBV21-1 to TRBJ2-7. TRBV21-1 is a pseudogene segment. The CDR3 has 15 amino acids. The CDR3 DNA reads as TGTGCCAGCCTACAGACGTGCCTGCGAGTACGGGAGCAGTACGTC. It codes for CASLQTCLRVREQYV.

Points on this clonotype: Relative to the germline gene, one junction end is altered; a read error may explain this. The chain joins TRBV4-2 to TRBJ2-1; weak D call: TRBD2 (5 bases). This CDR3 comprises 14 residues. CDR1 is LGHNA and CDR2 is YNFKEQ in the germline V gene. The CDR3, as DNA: TGTGCCAGGAGCCCCGGGGTCCTCTGCAATGAGCAGTTCTTC. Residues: CARSPGVLCNEQFF.